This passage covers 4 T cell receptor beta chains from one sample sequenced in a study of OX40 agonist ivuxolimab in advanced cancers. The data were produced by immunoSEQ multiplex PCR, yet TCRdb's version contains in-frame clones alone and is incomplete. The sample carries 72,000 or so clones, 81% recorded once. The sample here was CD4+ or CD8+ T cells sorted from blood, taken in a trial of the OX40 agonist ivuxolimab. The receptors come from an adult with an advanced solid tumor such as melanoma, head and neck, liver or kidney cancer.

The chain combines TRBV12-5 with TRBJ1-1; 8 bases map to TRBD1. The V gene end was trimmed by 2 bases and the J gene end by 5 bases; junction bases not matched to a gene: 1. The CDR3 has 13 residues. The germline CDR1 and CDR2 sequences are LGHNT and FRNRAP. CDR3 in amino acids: CASGLRTGTEAFF. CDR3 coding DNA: TGTGCTAGTGGTTTGAGGACAGGGACTGAAGCTTTCTTT.

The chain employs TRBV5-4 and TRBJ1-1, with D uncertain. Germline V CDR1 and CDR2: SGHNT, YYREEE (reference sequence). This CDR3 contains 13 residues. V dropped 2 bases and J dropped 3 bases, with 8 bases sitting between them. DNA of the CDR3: TGTGCCAGCAGCTTTTTTGGGGACACTGAAGCTTTCTTT. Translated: CASSFFGDTEAFF.

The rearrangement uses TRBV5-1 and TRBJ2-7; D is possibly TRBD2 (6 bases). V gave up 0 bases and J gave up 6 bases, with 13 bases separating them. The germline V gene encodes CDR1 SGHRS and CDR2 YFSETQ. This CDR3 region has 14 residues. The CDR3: CASSLGGGSGEQYF. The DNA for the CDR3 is TGCGCCAGCAGCTTGGGTGGGGGGTCCGGCGAGCAGTACTTC.

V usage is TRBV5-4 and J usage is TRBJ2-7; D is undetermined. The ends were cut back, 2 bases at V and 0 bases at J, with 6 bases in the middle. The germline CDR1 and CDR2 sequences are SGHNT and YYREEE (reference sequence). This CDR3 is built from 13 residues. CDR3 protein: CASSLQSSYEQYF. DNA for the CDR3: TGTGCCAGCAGCTTACAGAGCTCCTACGAGCAGTACTTC.